Here is one TCR beta chain with its context. This entry belongs to a study of blood T cell repertoires in COVID-19. Study context: Some COVID-19 samples were acute and others convalescent; all came from the United States, Italy and Spain. T cells, B-cell-depleted T cells, or PBMCs supplied cDNA or gDNA.

The CDR3 loop spans 15 amino acids. Germline V gene sequence: CDR1 SGHRS, CDR2 YFSETQ. V lost 4 bases to trimming and J lost 7 bases; unmatched junction nucleotides: 7. Authors' methods: Estimation of nucleated cell counts was performed using reference gene primer amplification. The assay was immunoSEQ multiplex PCR, and TCRdb's table has in-frame clones only and misses some. The DNA was the basis for D and trimming; V, J and clone size are from that table. The profile shows about 170,000 clones, roughly four fifths of them singletons. V and J are TRBV5-1 and TRBJ1-6, with 8 bases matching TRBD1. This TCR derives from a man between 35 and 55 years old who had recovered from COVID-19. The sequencing sample was made of peripheral blood. CDR3 coding DNA: TGCGCCAGCAGCCTCCGGACAGGGAGGAATTCACCCCTCCACTTT. Protein product: CASSLRTGRNSPLHF. Drawing the rest from reference TRBV5-1 and TRBJ1-6, the complete variable domain is KAGVTQTPRYLIKTRGQQVTLSCSPISGHRSVSWYQQTPGQGLQFLFEYFSETQRNKGNFPGRFSGRQFSNSRSEMNVSTLELGDSALYLCASSLRTGRNSPLHFGNGTRLTVT.